The TCR beta chain under discussion was sequenced for a study of T cell responses to AZD1222 COVID-19 vaccine. Turning to the study itself: Pooling covered second doses at about 4 or about 12 weeks.

Generated by immunoSEQ multiplex PCR, the TCRdb table keeps only in-frame clones and is missing some. There are under 60,000 clones in the sample; about 81% occur only once, and roughly 10% lies in the top ten. Study-wide results and limits: Baseline serostatus was positive in only a handful of AZD1222 recipients. A mostly white British donor set with more females was recruited, and clonal diversity was possibly underestimated. The repertoires were collected only after the peak T cell response.

The germline V and J ends were trimmed by 4 bases and 7 bases, with 12 bases remaining between them. Germline V gives CDR1 SGHRS, CDR2 YFSETQ. This CDR3 comprises 13 residues. Points on this clone: Its antigen is unidentified.

The sample here was peripheral blood, taken on day 0 of AZD1222 vaccination. The TCR sequence derives from an adult in good health. The chain is built from TRBV5-1 and TRBJ1-5; tentatively, D is TRBD1 (6 bases). The CDR3, as DNA: TGCGCCAGCAGCATCAGGGGAGGGCAGCCCCAGCATTTT. Protein: CASSIRGGQPQHF.